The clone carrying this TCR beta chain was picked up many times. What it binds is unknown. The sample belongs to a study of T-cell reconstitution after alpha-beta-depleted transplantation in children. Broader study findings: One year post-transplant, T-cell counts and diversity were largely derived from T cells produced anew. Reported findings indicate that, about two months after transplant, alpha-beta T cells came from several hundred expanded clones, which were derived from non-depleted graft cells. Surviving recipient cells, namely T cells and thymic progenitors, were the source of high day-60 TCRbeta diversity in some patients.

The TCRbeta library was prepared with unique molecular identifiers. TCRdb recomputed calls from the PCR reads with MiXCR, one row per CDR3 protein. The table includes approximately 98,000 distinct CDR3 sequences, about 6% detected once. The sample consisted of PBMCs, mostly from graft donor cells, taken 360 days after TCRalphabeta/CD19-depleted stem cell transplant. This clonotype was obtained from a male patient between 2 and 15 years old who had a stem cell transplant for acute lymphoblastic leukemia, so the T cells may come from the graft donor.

CDR3 sequence reads: CASSLGRGEAFF. DNA for the CDR3: TGTGCCAGCAGCTTGGGCAGGGGTGAAGCTTTCTTT. J is TRBJ1-1 and V is TRBV5-6; tentative D call: TRBD1 (6 bases). CDR3 length: 12 residues. The V and J ends lost 0 bases and 7 bases respectively, with 7 bases between them. From germline, CDR1 is SGHDT and CDR2 YYEEEE.